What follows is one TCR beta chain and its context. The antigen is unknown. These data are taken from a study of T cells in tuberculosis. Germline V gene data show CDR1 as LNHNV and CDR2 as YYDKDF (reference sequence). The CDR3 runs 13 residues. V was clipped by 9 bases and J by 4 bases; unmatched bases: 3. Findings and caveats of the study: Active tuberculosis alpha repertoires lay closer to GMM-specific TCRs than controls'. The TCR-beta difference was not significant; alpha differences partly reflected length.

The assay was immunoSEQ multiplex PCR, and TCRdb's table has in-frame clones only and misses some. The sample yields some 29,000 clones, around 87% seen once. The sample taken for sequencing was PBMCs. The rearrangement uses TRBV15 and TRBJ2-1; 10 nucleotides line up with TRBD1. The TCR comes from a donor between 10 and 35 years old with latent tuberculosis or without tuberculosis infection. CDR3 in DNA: TGTGCCACAGGACAGGGGGGATACAATGAGCAGTTCTTC. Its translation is CATGQGGYNEQFF.